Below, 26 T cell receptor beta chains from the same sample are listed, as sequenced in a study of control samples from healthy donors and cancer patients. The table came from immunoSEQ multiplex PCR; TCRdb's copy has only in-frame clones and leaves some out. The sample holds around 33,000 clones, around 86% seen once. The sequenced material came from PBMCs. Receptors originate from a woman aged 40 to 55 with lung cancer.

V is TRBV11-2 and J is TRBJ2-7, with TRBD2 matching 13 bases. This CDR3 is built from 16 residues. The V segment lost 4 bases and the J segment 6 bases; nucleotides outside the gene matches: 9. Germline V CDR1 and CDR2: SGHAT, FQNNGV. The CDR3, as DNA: TGTGCCAGCAGCTCAGGACTAGCGGGGGCATGGGGCGAGCAGTACTTC. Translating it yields CASSSGLAGAWGEQYF.

Here the CDR3 reads CASSLAGDSRHGYTF. In DNA, the CDR3 is TGCGCCAGCAGCTTGGCAGGGGACAGCAGACATGGCTACACCTTC. The J gene is TRBJ1-2, the V gene TRBV5-1, with 7 positions matching TRBD1. With 0 bases clipped from V and 6 bases from J, the junction kept 8 bases outside the gene matches. CDR1 SGHRS and CDR2 YFSETQ come from the germline V gene. This CDR3 contains 15 residues.

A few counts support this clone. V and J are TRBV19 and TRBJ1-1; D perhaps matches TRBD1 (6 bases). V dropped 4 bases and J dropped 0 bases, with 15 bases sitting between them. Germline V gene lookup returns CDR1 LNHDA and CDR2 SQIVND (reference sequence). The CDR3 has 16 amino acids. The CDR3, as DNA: TGTGCCAGTAGTACACATCCCGGGACATTGAACACTGAAGCTTTCTTT. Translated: CASSTHPGTLNTEAFF.

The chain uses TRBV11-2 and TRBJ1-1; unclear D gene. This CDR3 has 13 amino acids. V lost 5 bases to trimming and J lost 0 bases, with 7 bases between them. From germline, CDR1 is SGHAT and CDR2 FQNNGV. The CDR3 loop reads CASSIFMNTEAFF. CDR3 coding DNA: TGTGCCAGCAGCATCTTCATGAACACTGAAGCTTTCTTT.

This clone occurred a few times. CDR3: CASSRTSGGNHHNEQFF. For the CDR3, the DNA is TGTGCCAGCAGCCGGACTAGCGGGGGGAATCATCACAATGAGCAGTTCTTC. The chain has TRBV7-2 and TRBJ2-1; TRBD2 matches at 14 bases. Germline V gives CDR1 SGHTA, CDR2 FQGNSA. The CDR3 loop spans 17 amino acids. J was trimmed by 5 bases and V by 5 bases; bases with no gene match: 8. Supplemented by reference TRBV7-2 and TRBJ2-1, the full variable domain reads GAGVSQSPSNKVTEKGKDVELRCDPISGHTALYWYRQSLGQGLEFLIYFQGNSAPDKSGLPSDRFSAERTGGSVSTLTIQRTQQEDSAVYLCASSRTSGGNHHNEQFFGPGTRLTVL.

The CDR3 protein is CASSEGAYEQYF. CDR3 bases: TGCGCCAGCAGTGAGGGGGCGTACGAGCAGTACTTC. This rearrangement joins TRBV10-1 to TRBJ2-7; TRBD1 is a possible D gene (5 bases). Per the germline V gene, CDR1 is WNHNN and CDR2 is SYGVQD (reference sequence). V dropped 2 bases and J dropped 4 bases, with 6 bases sitting between them. This CDR3 has 12 amino acids.

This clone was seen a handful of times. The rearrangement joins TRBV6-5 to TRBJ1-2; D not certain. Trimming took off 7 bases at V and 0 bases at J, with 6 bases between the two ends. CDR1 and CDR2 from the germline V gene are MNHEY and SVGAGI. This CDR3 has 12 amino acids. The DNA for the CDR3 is TGTGCCAGCACAGATCCTAACTATGGCTACACCTTC. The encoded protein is CASTDPNYGYTF.

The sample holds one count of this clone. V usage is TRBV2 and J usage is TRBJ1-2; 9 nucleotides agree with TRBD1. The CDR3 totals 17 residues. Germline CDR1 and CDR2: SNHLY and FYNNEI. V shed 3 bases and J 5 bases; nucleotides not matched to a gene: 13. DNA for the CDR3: TGTGCCAGCAGTGACGTTGGACAGGGGATGTTAGGGTATGGCTACACCTTC. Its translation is CASSDVGQGMLGYGYTF.

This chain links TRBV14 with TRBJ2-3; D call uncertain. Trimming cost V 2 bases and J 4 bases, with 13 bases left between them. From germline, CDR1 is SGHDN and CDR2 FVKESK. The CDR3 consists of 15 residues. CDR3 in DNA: TGTGCCAGCAGCCAATTAATCTCCTCCCCAGATACGCAGTATTTT. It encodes CASSQLISSPDTQYF.

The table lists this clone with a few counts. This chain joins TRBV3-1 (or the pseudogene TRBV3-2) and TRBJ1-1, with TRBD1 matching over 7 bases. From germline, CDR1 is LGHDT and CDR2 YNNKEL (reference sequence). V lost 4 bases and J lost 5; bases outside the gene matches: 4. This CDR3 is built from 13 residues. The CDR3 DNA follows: TGTGCCAGCAGCCGGGACAGTGGGACTGAAGCTTTCTTT. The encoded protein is CASSRDSGTEAFF.

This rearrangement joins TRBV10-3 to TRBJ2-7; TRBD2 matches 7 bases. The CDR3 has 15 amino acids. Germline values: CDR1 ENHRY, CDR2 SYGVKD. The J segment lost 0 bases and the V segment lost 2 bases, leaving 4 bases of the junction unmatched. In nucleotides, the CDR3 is TGTGCCATCAGTGAGGACTCTAGCGGCTCCTACGAGCAGTACTTC. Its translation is CAISEDSSGSYEQYF.

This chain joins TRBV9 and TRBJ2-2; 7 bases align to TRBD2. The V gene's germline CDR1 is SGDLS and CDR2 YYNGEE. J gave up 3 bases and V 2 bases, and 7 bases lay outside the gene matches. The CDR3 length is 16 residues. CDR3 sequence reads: CASSVRAGIDTGELFF. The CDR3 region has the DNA TGTGCCAGCAGCGTCAGAGCGGGGATAGACACCGGGGAGCTGTTTTTT.

The CDR3 sequence is CASSQDWDGPNEQYF. As DNA, the CDR3 is TGTGCCAGCAGCCAAGATTGGGACGGTCCTAACGAGCAGTACTTC. V usage is TRBV3-1 (or the pseudogene TRBV3-2) and J usage is TRBJ2-7; D is possibly TRBD1 or TRBD2 (5 bases each). V was cut by 0 bases and J by 5 bases, with 14 bases left in between. The germline V gene encodes CDR1 LGHDT and CDR2 YNNKEL (reference sequence). The CDR3 length is 15 residues.

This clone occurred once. The DNA for the CDR3 is TGCGCCAGCAGCTTGTTCCAGGGGGGAGGCACCGGGGAGCTGTTTTTT. Residues: CASSLFQGGGTGELFF. The V and J genes are TRBV5-1 and TRBJ2-2; TRBD1 is a possible D gene (7 bases). Germline CDR1 and CDR2: SGHRS and YFSETQ. Trimming cost V 1 base and J 4 bases, with 14 bases left between them. This CDR3 comprises 16 residues.

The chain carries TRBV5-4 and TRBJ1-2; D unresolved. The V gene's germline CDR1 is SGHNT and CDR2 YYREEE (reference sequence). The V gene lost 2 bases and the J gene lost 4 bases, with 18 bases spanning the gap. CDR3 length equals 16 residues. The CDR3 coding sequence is TGTGCCAGCAGCTTAGAACCGGGCCTGAACTCCTATGGCTACACCTTC. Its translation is CASSLEPGLNSYGYTF.

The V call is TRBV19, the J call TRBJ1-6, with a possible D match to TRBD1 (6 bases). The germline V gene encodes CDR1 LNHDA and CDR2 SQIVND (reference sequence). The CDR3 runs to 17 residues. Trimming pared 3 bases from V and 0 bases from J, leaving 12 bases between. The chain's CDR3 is CASSIPTRGSYNSPLHF. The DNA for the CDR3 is TGTGCCAGTAGTATCCCAACCAGGGGCTCCTATAATTCACCCCTCCACTTT. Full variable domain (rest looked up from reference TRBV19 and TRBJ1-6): DGGITQSPKYLFRKEGQNVTLSCEQNLNHDAMYWYRQDPGQGLRLIYYSQIVNDFQKGDIAEGYSVSREKKESFPLTVTSAQKNPTAFYLCASSIPTRGSYNSPLHFGNGTRLTVT.

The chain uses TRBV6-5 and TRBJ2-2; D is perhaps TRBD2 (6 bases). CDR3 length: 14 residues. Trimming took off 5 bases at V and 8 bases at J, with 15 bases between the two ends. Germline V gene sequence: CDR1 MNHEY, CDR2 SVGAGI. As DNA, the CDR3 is TGTGCCAGCAGTACGGACTATTCGCGAGGGGAGCTGTTTTTT. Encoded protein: CASSTDYSRGELFF.

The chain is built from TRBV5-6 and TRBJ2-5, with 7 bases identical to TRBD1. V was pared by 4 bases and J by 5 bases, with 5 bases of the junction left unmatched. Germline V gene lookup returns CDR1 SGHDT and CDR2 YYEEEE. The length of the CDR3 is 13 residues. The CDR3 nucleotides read TGTGCCAGCAGCGTAGGGGGCCGGGAGACCCAGTACTTC. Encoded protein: CASSVGGRETQYF.

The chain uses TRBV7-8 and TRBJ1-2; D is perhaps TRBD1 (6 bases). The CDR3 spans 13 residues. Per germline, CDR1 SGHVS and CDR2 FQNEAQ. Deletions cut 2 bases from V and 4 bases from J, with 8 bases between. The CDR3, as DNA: TGTGCCAGCAGCTTATCGGACAGCTATGGCTACACCTTC. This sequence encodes CASSLSDSYGYTF.

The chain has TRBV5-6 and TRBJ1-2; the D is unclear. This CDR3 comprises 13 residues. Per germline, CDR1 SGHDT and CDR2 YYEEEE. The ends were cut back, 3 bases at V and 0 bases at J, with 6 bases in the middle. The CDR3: CASSYVPNYGYTF. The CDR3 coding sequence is TGTGCCAGCAGCTATGTTCCTAACTATGGCTACACCTTC.

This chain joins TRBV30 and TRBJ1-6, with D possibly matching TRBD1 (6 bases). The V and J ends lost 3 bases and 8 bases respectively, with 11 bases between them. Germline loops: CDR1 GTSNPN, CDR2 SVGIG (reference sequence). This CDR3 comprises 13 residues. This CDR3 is CAWRVQGYSPLHF. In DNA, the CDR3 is TGTGCCTGGAGGGTACAGGGATATTCACCCCTCCACTTT.

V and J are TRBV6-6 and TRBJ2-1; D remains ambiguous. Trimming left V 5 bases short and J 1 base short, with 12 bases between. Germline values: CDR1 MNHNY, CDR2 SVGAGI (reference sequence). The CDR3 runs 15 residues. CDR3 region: CASSDPGGSYNEQFF. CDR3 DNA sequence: TGTGCCAGCAGTGACCCAGGTGGGTCCTACAATGAGCAGTTCTTC.

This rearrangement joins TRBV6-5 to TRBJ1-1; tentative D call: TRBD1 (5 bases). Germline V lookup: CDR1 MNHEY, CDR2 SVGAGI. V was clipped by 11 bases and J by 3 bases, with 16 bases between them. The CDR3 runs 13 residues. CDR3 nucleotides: TGTGCCGGGGGATTAGTGGGGGACACTGAAGCTTTCTTT. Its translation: CAGGLVGDTEAFF.

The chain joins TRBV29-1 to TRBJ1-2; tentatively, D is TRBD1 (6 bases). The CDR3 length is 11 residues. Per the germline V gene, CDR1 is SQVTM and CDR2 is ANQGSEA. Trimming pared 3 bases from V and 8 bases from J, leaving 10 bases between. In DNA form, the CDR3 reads TGCAGCGTTGAGCAGGGGTCCGGCTACACCTTC. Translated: CSVEQGSGYTF.

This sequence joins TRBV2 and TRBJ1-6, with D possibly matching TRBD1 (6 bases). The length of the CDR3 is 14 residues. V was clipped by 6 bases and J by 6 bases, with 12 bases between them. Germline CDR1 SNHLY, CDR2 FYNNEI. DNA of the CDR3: TGTGCCAGCAGGAGGACAGCTTTTAATTCACCCCTCCACTTT. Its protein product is CASRRTAFNSPLHF.

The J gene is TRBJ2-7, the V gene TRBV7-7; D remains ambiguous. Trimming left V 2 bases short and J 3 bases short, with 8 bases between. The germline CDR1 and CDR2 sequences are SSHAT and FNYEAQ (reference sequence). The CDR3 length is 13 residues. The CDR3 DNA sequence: TGTGCCAGCAGCTTATCGGACGGCTACGAGCAGTACTTC. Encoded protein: CASSLSDGYEQYF.